The clone carrying this T cell receptor beta chain has only a few counts. The antigen is not known. The sample originates from a study of T cell responses to AZD1222 COVID-19 vaccine. The CDR3 spans 15 residues. Per the germline V gene, CDR1 is ENHRY and CDR2 is SYGVKD. V trimming: 6 bases; J trimming: 6 bases; junction bases outside the gene matches: 8. Profiling relied on immunoSEQ multiplex PCR, and the TCRdb table lists in-frame clones only, not all of them. Counted here are approximately 150,000 clones, roughly 90% occurring once; the ten biggest clones make up 4.5% to 5.5%. Points from the study as a whole: Females made up more of the donors, who were largely white British, and clonal diversity may have come out too low. At baseline, just a handful of AZD1222 recipients tested seropositive.

This receptor was taken from an adult who received the MenACWY meningococcal vaccine as a control. Sequenced material: peripheral blood, taken 28 days after the second dose of the MenACWY control vaccine. J is TRBJ1-6 and V is TRBV10-3; 7 bases map to TRBD1. CDR3 region: CAISRQGPSNSPLHF. CDR3 bases: TGTGCCATCAGCCGACAGGGTCCCTCTAATTCACCCCTCCACTTT.